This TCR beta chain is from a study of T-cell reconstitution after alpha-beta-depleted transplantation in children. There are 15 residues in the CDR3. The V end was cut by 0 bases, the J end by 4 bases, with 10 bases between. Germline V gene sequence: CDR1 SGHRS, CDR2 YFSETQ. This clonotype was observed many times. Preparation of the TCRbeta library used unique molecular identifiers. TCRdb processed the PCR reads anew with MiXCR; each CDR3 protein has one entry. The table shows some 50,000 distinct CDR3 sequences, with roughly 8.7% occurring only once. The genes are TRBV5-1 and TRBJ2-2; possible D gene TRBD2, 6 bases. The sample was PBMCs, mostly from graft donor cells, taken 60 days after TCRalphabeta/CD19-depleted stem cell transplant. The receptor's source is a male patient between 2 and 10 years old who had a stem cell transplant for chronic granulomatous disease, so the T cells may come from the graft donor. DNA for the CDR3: TGCGCCAGCAGCTTGGTAGCGGTTCCCACCGGGGAGCTGTTTTTT. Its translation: CASSLVAVPTGELFF.